This T cell receptor beta chain was retrieved from a study of shared clonotypes between healthy human individuals. Study-wide results and limits: Represented diversity (both genetic and exposure-history) was limited by the small number of donors. In general, naive subsets displayed greater estimated richness than memory subsets did. The authors sampled blood alone, and tissue repertoires likely differ.

Details on this clone: Its antigen remains unknown.

Evenly divided among several immunoSEQ plates was the genomic DNA of each subset. Measured with immunoSEQ multiplex PCR; TCRdb has only the in-frame clones, and not every one. The sample yields a few million clones, more than 90% seen once. The clonotype originates from a young man in good health. The sample consisted of naive CD4+ T cells sorted from blood. The subset here: CD45RA+ positively selected.

CDR3 loop: CASSETGFGYGYTF. The CDR3 bases are TGTGCCAGCAGCGAAACAGGGTTCGGCTATGGCTACACCTTC. V and J are TRBV6-6 and TRBJ1-2, with D perhaps matching TRBD1 (6 bases). The CDR3 loop spans 14 amino acids. Trimming removed 6 bases from V and 4 bases from J, with 15 bases in between. Germline values: CDR1 MNHNY, CDR2 SVGAGI (reference sequence).